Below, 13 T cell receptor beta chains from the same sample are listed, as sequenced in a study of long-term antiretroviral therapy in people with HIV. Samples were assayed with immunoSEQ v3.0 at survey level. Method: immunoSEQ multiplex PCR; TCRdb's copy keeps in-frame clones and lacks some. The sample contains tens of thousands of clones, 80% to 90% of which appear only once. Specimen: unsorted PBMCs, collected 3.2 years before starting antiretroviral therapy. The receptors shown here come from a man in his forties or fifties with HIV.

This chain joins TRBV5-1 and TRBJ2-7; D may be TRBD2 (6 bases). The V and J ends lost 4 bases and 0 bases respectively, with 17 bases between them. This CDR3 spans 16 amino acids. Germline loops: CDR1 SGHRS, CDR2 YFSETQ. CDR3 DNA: TGCGCCAGCAGCATCCAGGTCCTGACTAGCTCCTACGAGCAGTACTTC. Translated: CASSIQVLTSSYEQYF.

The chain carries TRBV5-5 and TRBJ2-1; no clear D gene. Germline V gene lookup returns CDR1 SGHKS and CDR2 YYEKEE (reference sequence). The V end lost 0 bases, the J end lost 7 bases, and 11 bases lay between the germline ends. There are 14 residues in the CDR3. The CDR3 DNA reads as TGTGCCAGCAGCTTGGTACAGTTCAAGAATGAGCAGTTCTTC. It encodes CASSLVQFKNEQFF.

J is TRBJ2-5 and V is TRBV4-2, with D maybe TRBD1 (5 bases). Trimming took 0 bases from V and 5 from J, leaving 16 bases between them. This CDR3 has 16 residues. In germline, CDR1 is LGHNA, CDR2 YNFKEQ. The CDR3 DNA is TGTGCCAGCAGCCAAGAGTGGGTCTCGAAGGGGGAGACCCAGTACTTC. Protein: CASSQEWVSKGETQYF.

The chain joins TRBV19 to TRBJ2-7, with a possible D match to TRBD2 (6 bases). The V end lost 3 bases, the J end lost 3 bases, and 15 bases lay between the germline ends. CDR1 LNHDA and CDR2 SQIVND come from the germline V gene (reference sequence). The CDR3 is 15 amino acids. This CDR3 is CASSIGGAVIYEQYF. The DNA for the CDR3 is TGTGCCAGTAGTATCGGGGGTGCGGTAATCTACGAGCAGTACTTC.

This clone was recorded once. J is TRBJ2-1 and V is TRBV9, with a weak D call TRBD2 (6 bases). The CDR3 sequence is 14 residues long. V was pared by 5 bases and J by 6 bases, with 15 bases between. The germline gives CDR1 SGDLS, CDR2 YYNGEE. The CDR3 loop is CASSFRDSPNEQFF. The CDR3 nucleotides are TGTGCCAGCAGTTTCCGGGACTCACCCAATGAGCAGTTCTTC. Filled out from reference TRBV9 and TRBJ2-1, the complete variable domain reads DSGVTQTPKHLITATGQRVTLRCSPRSGDLSVYWYQQSLDQGLQFLIQYYNGEERAKGNILERFSAQQFPDLHSELNLSSLELGDSALYFCASSFRDSPNEQFFGPGTRLTVL.

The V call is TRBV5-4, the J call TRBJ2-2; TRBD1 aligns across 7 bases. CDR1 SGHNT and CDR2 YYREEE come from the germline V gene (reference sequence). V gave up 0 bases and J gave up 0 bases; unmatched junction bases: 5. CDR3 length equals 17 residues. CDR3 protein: CASSLDGTDPNTGELFF. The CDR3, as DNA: TGTGCCAGCAGCTTGGATGGGACAGACCCGAACACCGGGGAGCTGTTTTTT.

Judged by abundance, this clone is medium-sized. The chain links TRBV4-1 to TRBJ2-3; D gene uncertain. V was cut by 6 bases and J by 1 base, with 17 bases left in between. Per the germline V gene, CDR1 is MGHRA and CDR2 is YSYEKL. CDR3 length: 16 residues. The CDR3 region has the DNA TGCGCCAGCAGTAGGTTCTCCACACTTGGCACAGATACGCAGTATTTT. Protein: CASSRFSTLGTDTQYF.

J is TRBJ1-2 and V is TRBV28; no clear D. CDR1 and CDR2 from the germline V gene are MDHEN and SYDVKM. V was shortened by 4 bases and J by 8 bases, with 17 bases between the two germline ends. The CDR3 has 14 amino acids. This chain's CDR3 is CASSSGPPVGGYTF. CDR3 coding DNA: TGTGCCAGCAGTTCTGGACCCCCGGTGGGAGGCTACACCTTC.

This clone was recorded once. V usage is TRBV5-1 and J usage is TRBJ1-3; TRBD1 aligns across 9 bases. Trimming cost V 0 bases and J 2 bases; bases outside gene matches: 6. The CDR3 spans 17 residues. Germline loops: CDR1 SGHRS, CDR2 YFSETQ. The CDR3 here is CASSLAGTGGAGNTIYF. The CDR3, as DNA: TGCGCCAGCAGCTTGGCCGGAACAGGGGGCGCTGGAAACACCATATATTTT.

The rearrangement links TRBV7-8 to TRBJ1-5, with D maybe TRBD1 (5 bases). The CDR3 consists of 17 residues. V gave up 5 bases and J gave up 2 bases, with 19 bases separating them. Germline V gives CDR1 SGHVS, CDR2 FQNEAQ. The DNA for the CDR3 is TGTGCCAGCAGCCGATACGAGACAGTGTACGGCAATCAGCCCCAGCATTTT. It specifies CASSRYETVYGNQPQHF.

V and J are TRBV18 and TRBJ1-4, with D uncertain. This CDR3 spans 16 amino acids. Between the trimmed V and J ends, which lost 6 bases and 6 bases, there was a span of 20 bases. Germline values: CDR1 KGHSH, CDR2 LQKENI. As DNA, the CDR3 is TGTGCCAGCTCGCGAGCGAGCGGGATGACTGATGAAAAACTGTTTTTT. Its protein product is CASSRASGMTDEKLFF.

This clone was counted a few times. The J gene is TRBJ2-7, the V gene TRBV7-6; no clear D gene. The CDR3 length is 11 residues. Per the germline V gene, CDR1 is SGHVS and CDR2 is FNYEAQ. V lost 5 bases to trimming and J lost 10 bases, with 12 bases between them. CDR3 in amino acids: CASSTAGVQYF. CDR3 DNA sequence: TGTGCCAGCAGCACTGCTGGGGTTCAGTACTTC.

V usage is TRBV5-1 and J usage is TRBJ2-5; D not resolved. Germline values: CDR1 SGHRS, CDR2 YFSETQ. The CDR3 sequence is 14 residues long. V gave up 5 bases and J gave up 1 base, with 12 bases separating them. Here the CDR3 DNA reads TGCGCCAGCAGTTCCTCGTCCAGCCAAGAGACCCAGTACTTC. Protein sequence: CASSSSSSQETQYF.